This T cell receptor beta chain was profiled in a study (dated by TCRdb to between 2021 and 2024). CDR1 and CDR2 (SGHRS, YFSETQ) derive from the germline V gene. V is pared back by 1 base and J by 0 bases, with 14 bases lying between the germline termini. The CDR3 holds 16 amino acids from the cysteine to the phenylalanine. Of all the DNA, just the CDR3 is kept, 48 bases in frame from base 1. Study-wide conclusions, independent of this receptor: Further investigation, including longitudinal sampling and assessment of a control group, is stated by the authors to be required.

The sample holds one count of this clone. Its recognized antigen is unknown. No base-level quality is on record; no much larger clone is a single base apart. PBMCs were separated from peripheral blood, and TCR beta sequencing was performed on genomic DNA obtained from unsorted PBMCs. TCR beta chain repertoires were profiled by survey-level sequencing on the immunoSEQ platform. Processing in the source paper ran as follows. Repertoire diversity was quantified by the inverse Simpson index, and CDR3 amino acid length spectratypes and V-J pairing frequencies were compared. TCR beta CDR3 sequences were matched against VDJdb to annotate clonotypes specific to SARS-CoV-2, CMV, influenza A and EBV. Sourced from immuneACCESS, this table was stored by TCRdb with only in-frame sequences that have V and J called. A share of the clones is absent; for the studies checked, an unresolved V gene accounts for under half, and the remainder has no known explanation. V, J and clone size reflect that table, while D and trimming were determined from the DNA. The sample table shows 68,000 or so clones, and around 93% are seen once. Roughly 4.5% of the sample comes from the top ten.

The V gene is TRBV5-1 and the J gene is TRBJ2-7, with the D segment identity uncertain. This clonotype was obtained from a man aged 40-49 years with rheumatoid arthritis. Sequencing was done on a sample of PBMCs. The CDR3 protein: CASSLRASLSSYEQYF. The DNA is as follows: TGCGCCAGCAGCTTGAGGGCCAGCCTAAGCTCCTACGAGCAGTACTTC.